This TCR beta chain was found in a study of patients and donors after allogeneic stem cell transplantation. Each CDR3 protein is one row after TCRdb ran MiXCR on the RT-PCR reads. Among 150,000 to 250,000 distinct CDR3 sequences, around two fifths were seen once, and the ten largest hold 33%. The sequence came from a human donor who was either an allogeneic HSCT recipient or a stem cell or donor lymphocyte infusion donor (not recorded which). It is not recorded whose cells these are; they may come from a transplant donor. Sequencing input: blood, either unsorted or a sorted T cell fraction (not recorded which).

The CDR3 is CASSPTPGLGGYTF. As DNA, the CDR3 is TGTGCCAGCAGTCCAACACCGGGTCTAGGGGGCTACACCTTC. The rearrangement joins TRBV6-6 to TRBJ1-2, with D unclear. Trimming pared 5 bases from V and 8 bases from J, leaving 18 bases between. Germline loops: CDR1 MNHNY, CDR2 SVGAGI (reference sequence). CDR3 length equals 14 residues.